These 10 T cell receptor beta chains came from one sample sequenced in a study of response to subunit inactivated influenza vaccine. TCRdb ran MiXCR on the RT-PCR reads and lists one entry per CDR3 protein. This sample yields about 800,000 distinct CDR3 sequences, of which 21% are seen a single time; 10% to 13% belongs to the top ten. Here the sequenced sample was PBMCs from blood, taken roughly 5 days after vaccination. The receptors here all came from a man in his fifties or sixties who received an inactivated influenza vaccine.

V and J are TRBV20-1 and TRBJ2-7, with a weak D call TRBD1 (7 bases). The CDR3 length is 13 residues. The germline V gene encodes CDR1 DFQATT and CDR2 SNEGSKA (reference sequence). The CDR3 coding sequence is TGCAGCGCCACGGGGGACAGAACCCACGAGCAGTACTTC. Translation: CSATGDRTHEQYF.

This clonotype appeared a few times. The chain employs TRBV25-1 and TRBJ2-7; the D gene is possibly TRBD1 (6 bases). The V gene's germline CDR1 is MGHDK and CDR2 SYGVNS. The CDR3 length is 11 residues. Trimming removed 4 bases at V and 6 bases at J, with 7 bases between. In nucleotides, the CDR3 is TGTGCCAGCAGTGGGACAGCCGAGCAGTACTTC. Its translation is CASSGTAEQYF.

This clonotype has only a few counts. The chain uses TRBV5-4 and TRBJ2-2; D remains unclear. The V end lost 0 bases, the J end lost 1 base, and 7 bases lay between the germline ends. The CDR3 extends over 15 amino acids. The germline gives CDR1 SGHNT, CDR2 YYREEE (reference sequence). The CDR3 coding sequence is TGTGCCAGCAGCTTGGGGGATCTGAACACCGGGGAGCTGTTTTTT. Amino acid sequence: CASSLGDLNTGELFF.

The chain has TRBV13 and TRBJ2-2; TRBD2 matches 7 bases. CDR1 is PRHDT and CDR2 is FYEKMQ in the germline V gene (reference sequence). The CDR3 is 14 residues long. The V segment lost 0 bases and the J segment 7 bases; nucleotides outside the gene matches: 2. In DNA, the CDR3 is TGTGCCAGCAGCTTAGGAGCTAGCGGCGGGGAGCTGTTTTTT. This sequence encodes CASSLGASGGELFF.

The chain recombines TRBV11-3 with TRBJ1-1; D uncertain. The CDR3 is 13 residues long. Deletions cut 5 bases from V and 1 base from J, with 8 bases between. The germline V gene has CDR1 SGHNT and CDR2 YENEEA. CDR3 DNA: TGTGCCAGCAGCATTAACAGGAACACTGAAGCTTTCTTT. This translates into CASSINRNTEAFF.

This chain uses TRBV12-3 or TRBV12-4 with TRBJ2-7, with D uncertain. The V gene lost 0 bases and the J gene lost 3 bases, with 12 bases spanning the gap. The CDR3 extends over 15 amino acids. The CDR3, as DNA: TGTGCCAGCAGTTTAGCGGGGTTACTGGGCTACGAGCAGTACTTC. It encodes CASSLAGLLGYEQYF.

In its sample, this clonotype was seen a few times. CDR3 sequence (DNA): TGTGCCAGCAGCGTCGTACAGGGTCCCACCTACGAGCAGTACTTC. Residues: CASSVVQGPTYEQYF. The chain carries TRBV7-8 and TRBJ2-7, with D possibly being TRBD1 (6 bases). V lost 5 bases and J lost 2, with 16 bases in between. The germline CDR1 and CDR2 sequences are SGHVS and FQNEAQ. This CDR3 is 15 amino acids long.

The rearrangement links TRBV7-9 to TRBJ2-2; D is unresolved. V gave up 1 base and J gave up 6 bases, with 6 bases separating them. Per germline, CDR1 SEHNR and CDR2 FQNEAQ (reference sequence). This CDR3 comprises 13 residues. DNA of the CDR3: TGTGCCAGCAGCTTAGGTCGCCCCGGGGAGCTGTTTTTT. Protein product: CASSLGRPGELFF.

V usage is TRBV10-3 and J usage is TRBJ1-1; 7 bases agree with TRBD1. The CDR3 totals 15 residues. Germline lookup yields CDR1 ENHRY and CDR2 SYGVKD. V lost 0 bases to trimming and J lost 1 base; unmatched junction nucleotides: 2. CDR3 sequence: CAISESGQRNTEAFF. CDR3 nucleotide sequence: TGTGCCATCAGTGAGTCGGGACAGAGGAACACTGAAGCTTTCTTT.

A few counts support this clonotype. The rearrangement links TRBV5-6 to TRBJ1-1, with unresolved D. This CDR3 is built from 12 residues. Looked up from germline, CDR1 is SGHDT and CDR2 is YYEEEE. Trimming stripped 3 bases from V and 7 bases from J, with 10 bases between. This CDR3 reads CASSYTDFEAFF. In DNA, the CDR3 is TGTGCCAGCAGCTACACAGACTTTGAAGCTTTCTTT.